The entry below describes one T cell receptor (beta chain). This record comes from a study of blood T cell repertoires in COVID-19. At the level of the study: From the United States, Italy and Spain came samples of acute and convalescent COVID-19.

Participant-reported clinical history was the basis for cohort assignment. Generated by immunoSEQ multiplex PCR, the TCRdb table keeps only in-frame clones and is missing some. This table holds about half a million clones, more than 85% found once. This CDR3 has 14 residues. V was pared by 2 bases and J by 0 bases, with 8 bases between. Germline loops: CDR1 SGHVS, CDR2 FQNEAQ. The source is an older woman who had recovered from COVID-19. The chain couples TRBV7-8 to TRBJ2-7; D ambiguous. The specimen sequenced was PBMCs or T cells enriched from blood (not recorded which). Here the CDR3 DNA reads TGTGCCAGCAGCTTACAGGTATACTCCTACGAGCAGTACTTC. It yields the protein CASSLQVYSYEQYF.